The source of this T cell receptor beta chain is a study of cytomegalovirus exposure and HLA in healthy donors. PCR used 60 Vbeta primers and 13 Jbeta primers. Method: immunoSEQ multiplex PCR; TCRdb's copy keeps in-frame clones and lacks some. The data show approximately 240,000 clones, 80% to 90% seen once. Sequenced material: PBMCs. The source is a woman between 18 and 30 years old in good health and CMV-seronegative.

CDR3 bases: TGTGCCAGCAGCGCCTCGACGGGGTTGGGAGAGACCCAGTACTTC. Its protein is CASSASTGLGETQYF. The chain uses TRBV9 and TRBJ2-5; D is possibly TRBD2 (5 bases). This CDR3 spans 15 amino acids. V was cut by 3 bases and J by 4 bases, with 16 bases left in between. CDR1 is SGDLS, CDR2 YYNGEE, per germline.